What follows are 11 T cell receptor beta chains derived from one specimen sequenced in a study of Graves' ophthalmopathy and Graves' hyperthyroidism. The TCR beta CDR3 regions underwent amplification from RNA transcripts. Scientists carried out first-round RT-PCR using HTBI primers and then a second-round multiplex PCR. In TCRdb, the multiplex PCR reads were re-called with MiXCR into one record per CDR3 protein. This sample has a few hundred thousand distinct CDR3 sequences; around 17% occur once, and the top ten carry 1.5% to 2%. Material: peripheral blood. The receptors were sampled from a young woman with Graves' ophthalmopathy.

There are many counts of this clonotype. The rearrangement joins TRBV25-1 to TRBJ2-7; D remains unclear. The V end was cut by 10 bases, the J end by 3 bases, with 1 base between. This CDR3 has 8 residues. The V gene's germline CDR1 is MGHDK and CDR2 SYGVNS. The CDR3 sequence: CANYEQYF. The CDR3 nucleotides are TGTGCCAACTACGAGCAGTACTTC.

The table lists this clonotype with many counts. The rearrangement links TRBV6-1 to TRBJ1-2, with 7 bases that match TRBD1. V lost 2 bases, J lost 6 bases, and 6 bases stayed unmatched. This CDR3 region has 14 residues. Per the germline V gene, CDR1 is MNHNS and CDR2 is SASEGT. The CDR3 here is CASSEQGGIDGYTF. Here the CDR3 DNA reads TGTGCCAGCAGTGAACAGGGGGGGATAGATGGCTACACCTTC.

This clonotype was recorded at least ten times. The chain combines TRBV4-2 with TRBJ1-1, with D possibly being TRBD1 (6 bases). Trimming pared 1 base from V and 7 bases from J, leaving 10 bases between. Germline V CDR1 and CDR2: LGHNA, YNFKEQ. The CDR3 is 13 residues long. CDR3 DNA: TGTGCCAGCAGCCAAGGGGACACGAGTGAAGCTTTCTTT. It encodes CASSQGDTSEAFF.

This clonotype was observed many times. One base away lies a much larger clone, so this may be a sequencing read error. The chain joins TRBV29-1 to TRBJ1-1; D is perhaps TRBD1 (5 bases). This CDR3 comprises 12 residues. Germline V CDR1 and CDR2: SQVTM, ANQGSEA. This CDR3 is CNVVGQNTEAFF. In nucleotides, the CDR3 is TGCAACGTCGTGGGGCAGAACACTGAAGCTTTCTTT.

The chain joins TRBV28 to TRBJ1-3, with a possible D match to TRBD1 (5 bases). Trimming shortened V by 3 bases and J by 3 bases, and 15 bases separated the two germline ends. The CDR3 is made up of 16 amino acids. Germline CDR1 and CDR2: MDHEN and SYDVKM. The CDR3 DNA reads TGTGCCAGCAGTTTTGGGCGGGGGAAGGTTGGAAACACCATATATTTT. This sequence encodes CASSFGRGKVGNTIYF.

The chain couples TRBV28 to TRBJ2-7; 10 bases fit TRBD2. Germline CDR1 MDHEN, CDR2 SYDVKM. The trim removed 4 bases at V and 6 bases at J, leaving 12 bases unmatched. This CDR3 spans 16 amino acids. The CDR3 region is CASSSVGLAGDPEQYF. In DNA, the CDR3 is TGTGCCAGCAGTTCCGTGGGCCTAGCGGGAGATCCCGAGCAGTACTTC.

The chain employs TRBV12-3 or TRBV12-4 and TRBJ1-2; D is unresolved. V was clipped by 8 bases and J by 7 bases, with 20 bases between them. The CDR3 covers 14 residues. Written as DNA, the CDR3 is TGTGCCAGCGGGCAGAGGGCCGTGACGCGTGGCTACACCTTC. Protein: CASGQRAVTRGYTF.

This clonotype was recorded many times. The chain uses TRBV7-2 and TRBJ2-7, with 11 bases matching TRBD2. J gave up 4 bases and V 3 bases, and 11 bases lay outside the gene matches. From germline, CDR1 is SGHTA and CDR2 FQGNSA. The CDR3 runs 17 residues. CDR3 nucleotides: TGTGCCAGCAGCTTCCGTCCTAGCGGGGGGCCGTGGTACGAGCAGTACTTC. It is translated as CASSFRPSGGPWYEQYF. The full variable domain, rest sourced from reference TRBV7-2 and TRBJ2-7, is GAGVSQSPSNKVTEKGKDVELRCDPISGHTALYWYRQSLGQGLEFLIYFQGNSAPDKSGLPSDRFSAERTGGSVSTLTIQRTQQEDSAVYLCASSFRPSGGPWYEQYFGPGTRLTVT.

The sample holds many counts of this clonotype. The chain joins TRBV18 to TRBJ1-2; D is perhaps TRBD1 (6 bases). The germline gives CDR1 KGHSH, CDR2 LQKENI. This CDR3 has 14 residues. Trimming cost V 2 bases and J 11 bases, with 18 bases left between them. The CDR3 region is CASSPSRGTMGYTF. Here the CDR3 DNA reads TGTGCCAGCTCACCATCGAGGGGGACAATGGGGTACACCTTC.

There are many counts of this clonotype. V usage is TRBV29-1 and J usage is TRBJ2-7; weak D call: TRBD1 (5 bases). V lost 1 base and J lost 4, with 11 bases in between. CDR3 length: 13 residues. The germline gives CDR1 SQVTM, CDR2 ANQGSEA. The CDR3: CSVEVPQGYEQYF. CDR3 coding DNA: TGCAGCGTTGAAGTTCCCCAGGGATACGAGCAGTACTTC.

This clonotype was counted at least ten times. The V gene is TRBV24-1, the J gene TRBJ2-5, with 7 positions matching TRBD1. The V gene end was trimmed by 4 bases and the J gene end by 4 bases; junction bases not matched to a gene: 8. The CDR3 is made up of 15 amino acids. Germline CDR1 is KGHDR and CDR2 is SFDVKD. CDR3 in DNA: TGTGCCACCAGTGACCCAGACAGGGAGACAGAGACCCAGTACTTC. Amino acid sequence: CATSDPDRETETQYF.